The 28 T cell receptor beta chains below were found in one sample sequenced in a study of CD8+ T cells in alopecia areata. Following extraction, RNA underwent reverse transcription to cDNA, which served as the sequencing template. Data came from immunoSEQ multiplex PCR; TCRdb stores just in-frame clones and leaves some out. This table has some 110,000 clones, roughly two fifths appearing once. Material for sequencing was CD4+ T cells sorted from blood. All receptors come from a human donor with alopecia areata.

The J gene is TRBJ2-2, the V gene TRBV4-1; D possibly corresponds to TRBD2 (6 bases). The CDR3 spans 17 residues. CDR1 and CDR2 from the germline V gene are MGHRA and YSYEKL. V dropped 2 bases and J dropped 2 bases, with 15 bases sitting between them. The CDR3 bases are TGCGCCAGCAGCCAAATGTTCAGGCGGGATAACACCGGGGAGCTGTTTTTT. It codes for CASSQMFRRDNTGELFF.

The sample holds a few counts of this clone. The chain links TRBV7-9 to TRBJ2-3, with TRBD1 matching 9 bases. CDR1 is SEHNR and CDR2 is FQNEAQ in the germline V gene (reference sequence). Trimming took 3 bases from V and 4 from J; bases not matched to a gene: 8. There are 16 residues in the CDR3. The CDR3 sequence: CASSFVPGQGSDTQYF. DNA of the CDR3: TGTGCCAGCAGCTTCGTTCCGGGACAGGGTTCAGATACGCAGTATTTT.

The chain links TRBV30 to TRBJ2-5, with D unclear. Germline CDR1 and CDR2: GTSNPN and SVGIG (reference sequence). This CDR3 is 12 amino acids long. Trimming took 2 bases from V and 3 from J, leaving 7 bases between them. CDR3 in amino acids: CAWSTAKETQYF. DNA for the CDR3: TGTGCCTGGAGTACGGCGAAAGAGACCCAGTACTTC.

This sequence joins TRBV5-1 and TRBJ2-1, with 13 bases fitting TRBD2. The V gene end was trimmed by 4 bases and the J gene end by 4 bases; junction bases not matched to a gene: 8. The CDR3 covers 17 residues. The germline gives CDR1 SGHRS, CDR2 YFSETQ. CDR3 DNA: TGCGCCAGCAGCGAAGGGCGACTAGCGGGGGGATACAATGAGCAGTTCTTC. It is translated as CASSEGRLAGGYNEQFF.

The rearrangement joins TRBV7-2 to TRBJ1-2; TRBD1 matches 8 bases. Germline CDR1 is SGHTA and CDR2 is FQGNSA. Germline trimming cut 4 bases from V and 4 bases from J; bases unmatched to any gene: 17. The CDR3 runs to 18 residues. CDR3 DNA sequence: TGTGCCAGCAGCTCTGGGGGACAGGACCTTACCCAACGCTATGGCTACACCTTC. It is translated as CASSSGGQDLTQRYGYTF.

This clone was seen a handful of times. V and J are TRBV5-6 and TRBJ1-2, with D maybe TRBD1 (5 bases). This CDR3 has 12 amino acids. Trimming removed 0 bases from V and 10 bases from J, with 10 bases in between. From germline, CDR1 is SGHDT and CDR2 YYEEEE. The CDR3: CASSLDRTSYTF. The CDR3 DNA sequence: TGTGCCAGCAGCTTGGACAGGACATCCTACACCTTC.

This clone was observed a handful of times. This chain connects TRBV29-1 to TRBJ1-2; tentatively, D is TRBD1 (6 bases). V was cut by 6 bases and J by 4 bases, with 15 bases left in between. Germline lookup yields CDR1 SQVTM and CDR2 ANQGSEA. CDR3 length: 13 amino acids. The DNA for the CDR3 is TGCAGCGTCAACCTACAGGGATCCTATGGCTACACCTTC. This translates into CSVNLQGSYGYTF.

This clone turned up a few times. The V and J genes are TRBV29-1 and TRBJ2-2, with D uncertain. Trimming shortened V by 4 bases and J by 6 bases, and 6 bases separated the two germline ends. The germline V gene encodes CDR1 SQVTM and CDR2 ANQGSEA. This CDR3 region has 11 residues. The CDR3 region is CSVGTAGELFF. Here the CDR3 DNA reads TGCAGCGTTGGAACAGCCGGGGAGCTGTTTTTT.

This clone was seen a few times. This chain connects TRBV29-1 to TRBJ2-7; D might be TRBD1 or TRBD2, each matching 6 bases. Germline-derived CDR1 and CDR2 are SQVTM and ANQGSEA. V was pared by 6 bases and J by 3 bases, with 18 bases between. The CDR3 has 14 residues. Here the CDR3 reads CSVGADVGGYEQYF. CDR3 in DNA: TGCAGCGTGGGGGCCGACGTCGGGGGCTACGAGCAGTACTTC.

The CDR3 sequence: CASSLEYEQFF. Written as DNA, the CDR3 is TGCGCCAGCAGCTTAGAGTATGAGCAGTTCTTC. The rearrangement joins TRBV5-1 to TRBJ2-1; D uncertain. The V gene lost 2 bases and the J gene lost 8 bases, with 5 bases spanning the gap. CDR3 length: 11 amino acids. Germline lookup yields CDR1 SGHRS and CDR2 YFSETQ.

The CDR3 nucleotides read TGCGCCAGCCGGACTAGCGGGAGTGAGACCCAGTACTTC. Protein sequence: CASRTSGSETQYF. The rearrangement uses TRBV5-1 and TRBJ2-5; TRBD2 agrees at 13 bases. Germline V gene lookup returns CDR1 SGHRS and CDR2 YFSETQ. The junction had 2 bases not matched to a gene; V was cut back by 7 bases and J by 5 bases. The CDR3 is 13 residues long.

CDR3 in DNA: TGCAGCGTTGAAGAAAACGGGACAGGGCGCACTGAAGCTTTCTTT. Protein product: CSVEENGTGRTEAFF. The chain has TRBV29-1 and TRBJ1-1; TRBD1 agrees at 9 bases. Germline V gene lookup returns CDR1 SQVTM and CDR2 ANQGSEA. The V and J ends lost 0 bases and 4 bases, in that order; junction bases with no gene match: 6. The length of the CDR3 is 15 residues.

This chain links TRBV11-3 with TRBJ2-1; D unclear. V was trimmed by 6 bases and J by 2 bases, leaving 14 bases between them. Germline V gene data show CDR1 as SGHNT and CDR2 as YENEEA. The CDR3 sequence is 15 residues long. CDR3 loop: CASSLHERAYNEQFF. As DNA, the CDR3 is TGTGCCAGCAGTTTACATGAACGGGCCTACAATGAGCAGTTCTTC.

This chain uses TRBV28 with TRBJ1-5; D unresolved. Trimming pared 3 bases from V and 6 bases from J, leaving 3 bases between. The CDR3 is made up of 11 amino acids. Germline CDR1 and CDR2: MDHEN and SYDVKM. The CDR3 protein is CASSFRQPQHF. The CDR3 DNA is TGTGCCAGCAGTTTCCGTCAGCCCCAGCATTTT.

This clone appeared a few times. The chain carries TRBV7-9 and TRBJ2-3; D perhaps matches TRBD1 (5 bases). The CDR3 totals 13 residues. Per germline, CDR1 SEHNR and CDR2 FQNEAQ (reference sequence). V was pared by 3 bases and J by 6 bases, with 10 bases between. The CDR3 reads CASSLQGPDTQYF. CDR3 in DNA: TGTGCCAGCAGCTTGCAGGGCCCCGATACGCAGTATTTT.

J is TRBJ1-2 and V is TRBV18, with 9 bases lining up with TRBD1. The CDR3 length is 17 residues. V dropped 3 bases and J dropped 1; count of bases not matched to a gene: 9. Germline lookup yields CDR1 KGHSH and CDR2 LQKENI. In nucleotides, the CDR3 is TGTGCCAGCTCACCGTATACCGGGACAGGGATTAACTATGGCTACACCTTC. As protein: CASSPYTGTGINYGYTF.

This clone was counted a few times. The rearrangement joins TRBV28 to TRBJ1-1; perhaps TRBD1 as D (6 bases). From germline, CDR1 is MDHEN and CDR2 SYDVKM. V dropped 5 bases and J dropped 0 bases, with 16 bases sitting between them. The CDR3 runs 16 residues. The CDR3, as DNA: TGTGCCAGCAGTCCCGGGGGGGCTACCATGAACACTGAAGCTTTCTTT. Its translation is CASSPGGATMNTEAFF. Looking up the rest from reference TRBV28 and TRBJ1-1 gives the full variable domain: DVKVTQSSRYLVKRTGEKVFLECVQDMDHENMFWYRQDPGLGLRLIYFSYDVKMKEKGDIPEGYSVSREKKERFSLILESASTNQTSMYLCASSPGGATMNTEAFFGQGTRLTVV.

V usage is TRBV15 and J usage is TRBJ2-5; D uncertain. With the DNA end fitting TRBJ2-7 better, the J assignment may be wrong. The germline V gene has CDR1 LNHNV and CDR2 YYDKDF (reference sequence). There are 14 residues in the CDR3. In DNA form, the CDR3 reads TGTGCCACCAGCAGAGATATGGGATCCTACGAGCAGTACTTC. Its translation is CATSRDMGSYEQYF.

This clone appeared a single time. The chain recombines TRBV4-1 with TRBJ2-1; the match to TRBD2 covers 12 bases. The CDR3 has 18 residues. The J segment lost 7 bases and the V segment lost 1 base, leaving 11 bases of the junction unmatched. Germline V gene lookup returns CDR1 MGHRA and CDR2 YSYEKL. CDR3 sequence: CASSQVGLAGGAGNEQFF. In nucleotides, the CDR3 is TGCGCCAGCAGCCAAGTAGGGCTAGCGGGAGGGGCGGGGAATGAGCAGTTCTTC.

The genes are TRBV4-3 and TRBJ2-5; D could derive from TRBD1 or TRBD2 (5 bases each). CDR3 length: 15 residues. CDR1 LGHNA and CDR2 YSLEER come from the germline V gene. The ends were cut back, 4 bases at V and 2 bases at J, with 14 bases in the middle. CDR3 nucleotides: TGCGCCAGCAGCCGAGGGCAGGGTAGGCAAGAGACCCAGTACTTC. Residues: CASSRGQGRQETQYF.

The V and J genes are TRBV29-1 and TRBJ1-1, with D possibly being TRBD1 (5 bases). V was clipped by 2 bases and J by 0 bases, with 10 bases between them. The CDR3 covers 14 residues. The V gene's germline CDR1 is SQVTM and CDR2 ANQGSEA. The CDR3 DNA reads TGCAGCGTTGAATGGGGACCCCTGAACACTGAAGCTTTCTTT. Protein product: CSVEWGPLNTEAFF. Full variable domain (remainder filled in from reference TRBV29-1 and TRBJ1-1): SAVISQKPSRDICQRGTSLTIQCQVDSQVTMMFWYRQQPGQSLTLIATANQGSEATYESGFVIDKFPISRPNLTFSTLTVSNMSPEDSSIYLCSVEWGPLNTEAFFGQGTRLTVV.

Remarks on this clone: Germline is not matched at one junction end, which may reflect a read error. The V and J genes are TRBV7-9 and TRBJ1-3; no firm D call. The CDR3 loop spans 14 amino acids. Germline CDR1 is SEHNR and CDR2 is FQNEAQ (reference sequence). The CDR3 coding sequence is TGTGCCAGCAGCGTAGCCGGCGGTGGAAACACCATATATTTT. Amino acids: CASSVAGGGNTIYF. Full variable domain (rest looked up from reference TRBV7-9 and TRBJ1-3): DTGVSQNPRHKITKRGQNVTFRCDPISEHNRLYWYRQTLGQGPEFLTYFQNEAQLEKSRLLSDRFSAERPKGSFSTLEIQRTEQGDSAMYLCASSVAGGGNTIYFGEGSWLTVV.

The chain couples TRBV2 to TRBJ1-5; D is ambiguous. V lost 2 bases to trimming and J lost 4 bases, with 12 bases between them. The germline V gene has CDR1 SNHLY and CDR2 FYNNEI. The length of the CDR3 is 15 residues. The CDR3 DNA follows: TGTGCCAGCAGTGAAAGGGTCGGGTGGAATCAGCCCCAGCATTTT. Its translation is CASSERVGWNQPQHF.

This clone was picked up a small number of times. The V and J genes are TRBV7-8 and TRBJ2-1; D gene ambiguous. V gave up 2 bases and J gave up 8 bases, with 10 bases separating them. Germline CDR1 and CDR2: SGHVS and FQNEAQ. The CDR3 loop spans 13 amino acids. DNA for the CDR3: TGTGCCAGCAGCTTACCTTGGGCCGATGAGCAGTTCTTC. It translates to CASSLPWADEQFF.

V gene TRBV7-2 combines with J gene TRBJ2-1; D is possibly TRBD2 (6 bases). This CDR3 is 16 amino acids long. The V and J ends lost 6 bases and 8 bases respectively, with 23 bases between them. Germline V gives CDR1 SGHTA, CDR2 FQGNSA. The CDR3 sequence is CASSYTGRLVTDEQFF. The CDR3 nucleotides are TGTGCCAGCAGTTATACCGGGAGACTAGTCACGGATGAGCAGTTCTTC.

CDR3 in amino acids: CASTRGTEAFF. The CDR3 DNA sequence: TGTGCCAGCACCAGGGGGACTGAAGCTTTCTTT. The chain combines TRBV2 with TRBJ1-1; TRBD1 agrees at 7 bases. CDR1 is SNHLY, CDR2 FYNNEI, per germline. The length of the CDR3 is 11 residues. Trimming removed 7 bases from V and 5 bases from J; junction bases left unmatched: 1.

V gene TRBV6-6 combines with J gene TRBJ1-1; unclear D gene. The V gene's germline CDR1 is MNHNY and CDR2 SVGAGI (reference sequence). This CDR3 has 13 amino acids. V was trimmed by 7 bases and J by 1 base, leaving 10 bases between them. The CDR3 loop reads CASTSGPNTEAFF. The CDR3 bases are TGTGCCAGCACGTCAGGTCCGAACACTGAAGCTTTCTTT.

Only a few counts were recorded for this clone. CDR3 nucleotide sequence: TGTGCCATCAGTGCCTCCGGGACAAACTACAATGAGCAGTTCTTC. Its translation is CAISASGTNYNEQFF. The rearrangement uses TRBV10-3 and TRBJ2-1, with D perhaps TRBD1 (6 bases). This CDR3 region has 15 residues. The germline V gene encodes CDR1 ENHRY and CDR2 SYGVKD. V was clipped by 4 bases and J by 3 bases, with 13 bases between them.